This is a list of T cell receptor beta chains from one sample in a study of yellow fever vaccine responses in identical twins. TCRdb fed the RT-PCR reads into MiXCR, producing one record per CDR3 protein. The data contain about 4,000 distinct CDR3 sequences, around 86% of them singletons. The specimen comprised T cells from blood (PBMCs), unsorted or a sorted subset (not recorded which), sampled before or after yellow fever vaccination (not recorded which). Receptors originate from a woman aged 18-30 years who received the yellow fever vaccine. The CDR3 runs from the conserved cysteine through the conserved F or W. A D gene is named only where the DNA matches it firmly. Clone size, where shown, is once, few, many, or a class for clones that have expanded.

D gene	V gene	clone size	J gene	CDR3 protein	CDR3 DNA
-	TRBV7-2	-	TRBJ2-1	CASSLVQRIDEQFF	TGTGCCAGCAGCTTAGTACAGAGGATCGATGAGCAGTTCTTC
-	TRBV13	-	TRBJ2-7	CASRNSYEQYF	TGTGCCAGCAGAAACTCCTACGAGCAGTACTTC
-	TRBV3-1	-	TRBJ2-2	CASSQDRAGELFF	TGTGCCAGCAGCCAAGACAGGGCCGGGGAGCTGTTTTTT
-	TRBV28	-	TRBJ2-7	CASSLTKMSYEQYF	TGTGCCAGCAGTTTGACAAAAATGAGCTACGAGCAGTACTTC
TRBD1	TRBV4-2	few	TRBJ2-5	CASSPTQGVQETQYF	TGTGCCAGCAGCCCAACCCAGGGGGTTCAAGAGACCCAGTACTTC
-	TRBV24-1	-	TRBJ1-5	CATSDRTGPNQPQHF	TGTGCCACCAGTGATCGAACAGGGCCCAATCAGCCCCAGCATTTT
TRBD1	TRBV29-1	-	TRBJ2-7	CSVGGQGPYEQYF	TGCAGCGTTGGGGGACAGGGTCCCTACGAGCAGTACTTC
-	TRBV11-2	-	TRBJ2-1	CASSLIFEQFF	TGTGCCAGCAGCTTGATTTTTGAGCAGTTCTTC
-	TRBV2	-	TRBJ2-1	CASSVGGAGEQFF	TGTGCCAGCAGTGTCGGCGGGGCGGGTGAGCAGTTCTTC
TRBD1	TRBV18	-	TRBJ2-3	CASSHGRTGFADTQYF	TGTGCCAGCTCACACGGACGGACAGGGTTTGCAGATACGCAGTATTTT
TRBD1	TRBV11-2	-	TRBJ2-7	CASSLARTGGLYEQYF	TGTGCCAGCAGCTTAGCCCGGACAGGGGGCCTATACGAGCAGTACTTC
TRBD1	TRBV23-1	-	TRBJ2-7	CASSHRGQRFRRGEQYF	TGCGCCAGCAGTCATAGGGGACAGAGATTCCGCAGAGGCGAGCAGTACTTC
-	TRBV19	-	TRBJ2-5	CASSMGLKETQYF	TGTGCCAGTAGTATGGGGCTTAAAGAGACCCAGTACTTC
-	TRBV6-2/TRBV6-3	once	TRBJ2-7	CASSPQAYEQYF	TGTGCCAGCAGCCCCCAGGCCTACGAGCAGTACTTC
TRBD1	TRBV15	-	TRBJ1-5	CATSSGTGGSQPQHF	TGTGCCACCAGCAGTGGGACAGGGGGGAGTCAGCCCCAGCATTTT
-	TRBV4-2	-	TRBJ1-2	CASSQGGASDGYTF	TGTGCCAGCAGCCAAGGGGGGGCATCTGATGGCTACACCTTC
-	TRBV3-1	-	TRBJ2-3	CASGEGGSTDTQYF	TGTGCCAGCGGAGAAGGGGGGAGCACAGATACGCAGTATTTT
-	TRBV29-1	-	TRBJ2-1	CSVDRSHEQFF	TGCAGCGTCGACAGGTCCCATGAGCAGTTCTTC
TRBD2	TRBV4-3	once	TRBJ2-3	CASSSGSVDTQYF	TGCGCCAGCAGTAGCGGGAGCGTAGATACGCAGTATTTT
TRBD2	TRBV11-2	-	TRBJ2-1	CASSFSGSSYNEQFF	TGTGCCAGCAGCTTTAGCGGGAGCAGCTACAATGAGCAGTTCTTC
-	TRBV29-1	-	TRBJ1-2	CSVETGIGYTF	TGCAGCGTTGAAACAGGGATCGGCTACACCTTC
TRBD1	TRBV4-2	-	TRBJ2-5	CASSMDREKTQYF	TGTGCCAGCAGCATGGACAGGGAGAAGACCCAGTACTTC
-	TRBV29-1	-	TRBJ2-7	CSVAESSYEQYF	TGCAGCGTTGCCGAGAGCTCCTACGAGCAGTACTTC